These 10 T cell receptor beta chains came from one sample sequenced in a study of T-cell memory formation after mild COVID-19 listed by TCRdb under 2021. Libraries were prepared through 5' RACE. The sample was run on an Illumina NovaSeq 6000. Through fastp at Q25 and MiXCR, TCRdb rebuilt clones from the public reads, retaining in-frame beta chains. CDR3 protein sequences are deduplicated, and each keeps its most common genes and DNA. The sample yields more than 350,000 distinct CDR3 sequences; around 21% were counted once. The ten largest clones capture under 15% of the sample. The material sequenced was PBMCs or a T cell subset sorted from them (not recorded which). The receptor source for this set is an adult woman who had mild COVID-19 (a few samples of this study predate the infection). The sample titles of this study are shuffled in the database, so cell type and time point are left out; the donor was told from shared clones.

This clonotype was found a few times. The chain has TRBV4-3 and TRBJ2-3; 8 bases line up with TRBD2. Germline V gene sequence: CDR1 LGHNA, CDR2 YSLEER. CDR3 length: 17 amino acids. The trim removed 1 base at V and 3 bases at J, leaving 9 bases unmatched. CDR3 sequence: CASSQGVARGGTDTQYF. The DNA for the CDR3 is TGCGCCAGCAGCCAAGGTGTAGCCCGCGGGGGGACAGATACGCAGTATTTT.

This clonotype has more than one count but fewer than ten. The J gene is TRBJ2-1, the V gene TRBV5-1; D might be TRBD1 (5 bases). The CDR3 sequence is 15 residues long. Germline CDR1 is SGHRS and CDR2 is YFSETQ. V was trimmed by 1 base and J by 3 bases, leaving 11 bases between them. The CDR3 loop reads CASSLTRASYNEQFF. The CDR3 region has the DNA TGCGCCAGCAGCTTGACCAGGGCAAGCTACAATGAGCAGTTCTTC. The whole variable domain, remainder taken from reference TRBV5-1 and TRBJ2-1, is KAGVTQTPRYLIKTRGQQVTLSCSPISGHRSVSWYQQTPGQGLQFLFEYFSETQRNKGNFPGRFSGRQFSNSRSEMNVSTLELGDSALYLCASSLTRASYNEQFFGPGTRLTVL.

This chain joins TRBV7-8 and TRBJ2-1; TRBD1 might be the D (5 bases). V lost 7 bases, J lost 9 bases, and 22 bases lay in between. The CDR3 is 15 residues long. Germline CDR1 is SGHVS and CDR2 is FQNEAQ. DNA of the CDR3: TGTGCCAGCATCAAGACAGTTCCAACCTTGGGTGAGCAGTTCTTC. Translation: CASIKTVPTLGEQFF.

This clonotype was detected a few times. This chain joins TRBV4-1 and TRBJ1-2; 9 bases agree with TRBD1. Germline V gene sequence: CDR1 MGHRA, CDR2 YSYEKL. The trim removed 4 bases at V and 3 bases at J, leaving 6 bases unmatched. This CDR3 is built from 15 residues. As DNA, the CDR3 is TGCGCCAGCAGCCCAACAGGGGGCAGAGACTATGGCTACACCTTC. Residues: CASSPTGGRDYGYTF.

This clonotype was counted only a few times. The rearrangement uses TRBV27 and TRBJ1-1; D is unclear. V was trimmed by 0 bases and J by 3 bases, leaving 14 bases between them. Germline CDR1 reads MNHEY; CDR2 reads SMNVEV (reference sequence). This CDR3 is 16 amino acids long. This chain's CDR3 is CASSLSIGLGDTEAFF. In DNA, the CDR3 is TGTGCCAGCAGTTTATCGATTGGGTTAGGTGACACTGAAGCTTTCTTT.

J is TRBJ1-4 and V is TRBV6-1; TRBD1 matches 8 bases. Germline values: CDR1 MNHNS, CDR2 SASEGT. The V and J ends lost 6 bases and 0 bases, in that order; junction bases with no gene match: 6. The CDR3 length is 16 residues. The CDR3 DNA sequence: TGTGCCAGCAGCCCCGGACAGGGATCAACTAATGAAAAACTGTTTTTT. Its protein product is CASSPGQGSTNEKLFF.

Here the CDR3 DNA reads TGTGCCAGCAGTTTAGAAAGTCTAGCGGGGGGTAAAAACATTCAGTACTTC. Its translation: CASSLESLAGGKNIQYF. J is TRBJ2-4 and V is TRBV12-3 or TRBV12-4, with 11 positions matching TRBD2. Trimming removed 1 base from V and 4 bases from J; junction bases left unmatched: 6. The CDR3 sequence is 17 residues long.

This clonotype was picked up a small number of times. This chain links TRBV7-8 with TRBJ1-1; D gene uncertain. CDR3 length equals 14 residues. Per germline, CDR1 SGHVS and CDR2 FQNEAQ. Trimming took off 1 base at V and 5 bases at J, with 11 bases between the two ends. CDR3 protein: CASSLGLGLTEAFF. CDR3 DNA: TGTGCCAGCAGCTTAGGATTGGGGTTGACTGAAGCTTTCTTT.

A few counts support this clonotype. The gene calls are TRBV5-1 and TRBJ2-7; 8 nucleotides line up with TRBD1. This CDR3 has 14 amino acids. V lost 4 bases and J lost 2; bases outside the gene matches: 5. CDR1 and CDR2 (germline): SGHRS, YFSETQ. Written as DNA, the CDR3 is TGCGCCAGCAGCCAGGGGGACAGGACCTACGAGCAGTACTTC. It codes for CASSQGDRTYEQYF.

The rearrangement joins TRBV29-1 to TRBJ2-1, with 8 bases aligning to TRBD2. After removal of 0 bases from V and 9 bases from J, the junction contained 7 bases not matched to a gene. The germline V gene has CDR1 SQVTM and CDR2 ANQGSEA. The CDR3 covers 14 residues. CDR3 sequence reads: CSVEEAGELSEQFF. The CDR3 DNA follows: TGCAGCGTTGAAGAAGCGGGAGAACTCAGTGAGCAGTTCTTC.